This T cell receptor beta chain was obtained from a study of blood T cell repertoires in COVID-19 (dated by TCRdb to about 2020). Study-wide context: Samples from collaborators originated in the United States, Italy and Spain and spanned both the acute and convalescent phases of COVID-19. Deeply sampled blood TCRbeta repertoires from subjects exposed to, actively infected with, or recovered from COVID-19 were included in the dataset. Where available, HLA class I and class II types were obtained from metadata supplied by the sample provider rather than from assay-based typing. The samples were drawn from the first 160 participants of the ongoing ImmuneRACE study and from under 1,500 subjects provided by 6 global collaborators. The repertoires were made available in a free public database intended to serve as a resource for research on the immune response to SARS-CoV-2. The material from the prospective study consisted of cDNA or gDNA derived from T cells, B-cell-depleted T cells, or PBMCs. A de-identified subject ID, COVID-19 status, age in years and sex were almost always included in the sample metadata.

Samples from volunteer blood donors who had recovered from COVID-19 were contributed by a second Seattle source. The collaborating institutions used their own protocols to collect whole blood in K2EDTA tubes. For TCRbeta analysis, collaborators shipped samples in one of three forms: frozen whole blood, isolated PBMCs, or DNA extracted from either of those sample types. In the case of this clone: What this receptor recognizes is not known. Within one base of it there is no much larger clone, and no base qualities were kept.

From the germline V gene (reference sequence), CDR1 is LNHDA and CDR2 is SQIVND. Including the terminal cysteine and phenylalanine, the CDR3 comprises 16 residues. Only the CDR3 DNA stays, 48 bases, in frame from base 1. V and J are truncated by 10 bases and 2 bases respectively, leaving an intervening sequence of 21 bases. The investigation overall reported the following: How much clinical and demographic metadata was included differed by source and by participant, and the metadata was provided uncurated.

TCRbeta CDR3 regions were amplified from genomic DNA by means of the immunoSEQ Assay, a bias-controlled multiplex PCR. In the source study's methods: Within the assay, amplification of reference gene primers was used to estimate how many nucleated cells each sample contained. To quantify the absolute abundance of each unique TCRbeta CDR3 rearrangement, sequence reads were collapsed and filtered. Productive Simpson clonality was computed per sample as the square root of Simpson's diversity index over productive rearrangements. This is the immuneACCESS table as TCRdb keeps it, with only in-frame sequences that have V and J called. A part of the clones is gone; compared with another copy, unresolved V genes explain less than half, and the rest is unexplained. That table supplies the V and J calls and clone size; D and trimming were determined from the DNA. The sample contains hundreds of thousands of clones, roughly four fifths of them found a single time. Roughly 10% of the sample comes from the top ten.

Source material: peripheral blood. This sequence originates from a woman between 50 and 59 years old who had recovered from COVID-19. The chain links TRBV19 with TRBJ1-5; TRBD1 might be the D gene, on 5 matching bases. The CDR3 protein is CAISRGGSIGNQPQHF. DNA sequence: TGTGCCATCTCACGGGGGGGAAGCATAGGCAATCAGCCCCAGCATTTT. Extended through the reference TRBV19 and TRBJ1-5 proteins, this CDR3 yields the full variable domain: DGGITQSPKYLFRKEGQNVTLSCEQNLNHDAMYWYRQDPGQGLRLIYYSQIVNDFQKGDIAEGYSVSREKKESFPLTVTSAQKNPTAFYLCAISRGGSIGNQPQHFGDGTRLSIL.